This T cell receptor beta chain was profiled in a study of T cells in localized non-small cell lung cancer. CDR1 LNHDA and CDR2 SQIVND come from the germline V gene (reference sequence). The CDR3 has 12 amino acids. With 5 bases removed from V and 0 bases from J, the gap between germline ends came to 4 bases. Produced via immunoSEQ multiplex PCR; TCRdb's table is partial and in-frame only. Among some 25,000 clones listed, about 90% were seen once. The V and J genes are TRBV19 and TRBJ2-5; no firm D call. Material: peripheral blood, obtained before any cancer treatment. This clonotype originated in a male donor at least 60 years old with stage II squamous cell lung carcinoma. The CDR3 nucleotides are TGTGCCAGTAGTTGGGACCAAGAGACCCAGTACTTC. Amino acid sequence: CASSWDQETQYF.